The clone carrying this T cell receptor beta chain was seen just once. After removal of 2 bases from V and 4 bases from J, the junction contained 2 bases not matched to a gene. The CDR3 sequence is 15 residues long. Germline CDR1 MNHEY, CDR2 SVGAGI. The data were taken from a study of control samples from healthy donors and cancer patients. This table comes from immunoSEQ multiplex PCR, and its TCRdb copy is limited to in-frame clones, with some not included. The table lists some 79,000 clones, 89% of them singletons. V gene TRBV6-5 combines with J gene TRBJ2-1; 10 bases are a match to TRBD1. The sequence came from a man aged 45-65 years in good health. Source material: blood. Here the CDR3 reads CASSYGTGAYNEQFF. The CDR3 DNA reads as TGTGCCAGCAGTTACGGGACAGGGGCATACAATGAGCAGTTCTTC.